The 17 T cell receptor beta chains below come from one sample, sequenced in a study of Ad26.COV2.S vaccination and SARS-CoV-2 variants. Specified treatment: some 20 received Ad26.COV2.S at low or high dose, single or two shots; about 5 received placebo; per-sample allocation not given. Sampling occurred on day 63 after the first vaccine or placebo injection. Repertoires were generated with immunoSEQ multiplex PCR, while TCRdb's copy carries only in-frame clones and drops some. The table records roughly 680,000 clones, roughly 90% of them present only once. Sample: peripheral blood, taken in a trial of Ad26.COV2.S vaccine versus placebo. Receptors originate from a person between 18 and 59 years old who received the Ad26.COV2.S COVID-19 vaccine or a placebo.

The rearrangement links TRBV5-6 to TRBJ2-5; 8 positions agree with TRBD2. The CDR3 runs 14 residues. V lost 0 bases to trimming and J lost 5 bases; unmatched junction nucleotides: 3. From germline, CDR1 is SGHDT and CDR2 YYEEEE. The CDR3 sequence: CASSLAGGPETQYF. The CDR3 bases are TGTGCCAGCAGCTTGGCGGGGGGGCCGGAGACCCAGTACTTC. Looking up the rest from reference TRBV5-6 and TRBJ2-5 gives the full variable domain: DAGVTQSPTHLIKTRGQQVTLRCSPKSGHDTVSWYQQALGQGPQFIFQYYEEEERQRGNFPDRFSGHQFPNYSSELNVNALLLGDSALYLCASSLAGGPETQYFGPGTRLLVL.

This rearrangement joins TRBV24-1 to TRBJ2-1; 12 bases fit TRBD2. The CDR3 consists of 16 residues. Germline V gene lookup returns CDR1 KGHDR and CDR2 SFDVKD. V was clipped by 6 bases and J by 7 bases; unmatched bases: 9. The CDR3 DNA sequence: TGTGCCACCAGTACCCCACTAGCGGGAGGTTCGAATGAGCAGTTCTTC. Protein sequence: CATSTPLAGGSNEQFF.

The chain carries TRBV4-3 and TRBJ2-1; D is ambiguous. Germline loops: CDR1 LGHNA, CDR2 YSLEER. There are 13 residues in the CDR3. Deletions cut 4 bases from V and 9 bases from J, with 13 bases between. The DNA of the CDR3 is TGCGCCAGCAGCCCCGACCCAACCAGTGAGCAGTTCTTC. This codes for CASSPDPTSEQFF.

As for this clone: The same CDR3 also results from other DNA sequences found in this sample. The V call is TRBV12-3 or TRBV12-4, the J call TRBJ2-2; D is unclear. This CDR3 spans 12 amino acids. Trimming took off 2 bases at V and 8 bases at J, with 6 bases between the two ends. Written as DNA, the CDR3 is TGTGCCAGCAGTTTAAGGGCAGGGGAGCTGTTTTTT. Its translation is CASSLRAGELFF.

The chain employs TRBV2 and TRBJ1-1, with 7 bases lining up with TRBD1. Per the germline V gene, CDR1 is SNHLY and CDR2 is FYNNEI. Trimming cost V 10 bases and J 1 base; bases outside gene matches: 9. CDR3 size: 14 residues. CDR3 sequence (DNA): TGTGCCACTGCGGCTTGGGACAGGAACACTGAAGCTTTCTTT. Translating gives CATAAWDRNTEAFF.

V usage is TRBV5-1 and J usage is TRBJ2-5; 10 bases line up with TRBD1. V was pared by 3 bases and J by 3 bases, with 11 bases of the junction left unmatched. The germline gives CDR1 SGHRS, CDR2 YFSETQ. The CDR3 extends over 17 amino acids. CDR3 in DNA: TGCGCCAGCAGCTCGATCGACAGGGGGCGATCTGAAGAGACCCAGTACTTC. Amino acids: CASSSIDRGRSEETQYF.

The chain has TRBV5-6 and TRBJ2-2; maybe TRBD1 (5 bases). The CDR3 runs 16 residues. V lost 4 bases to trimming and J lost 0 bases, with 13 bases between them. Germline CDR1 reads SGHDT; CDR2 reads YYEEEE. The CDR3 sequence is CASSPDLGANTGELFF. The CDR3 DNA reads as TGTGCCAGCAGCCCTGATTTAGGGGCGAACACCGGGGAGCTGTTTTTT. The full variable domain, in which reference TRBV5-6 and TRBJ2-2 provide the parts outside the CDR3, is DAGVTQSPTHLIKTRGQQVTLRCSPKSGHDTVSWYQQALGQGPQFIFQYYEEEERQRGNFPDRFSGHQFPNYSSELNVNALLLGDSALYLCASSPDLGANTGELFFGEGSRLTVL.

This clone was counted only a few times. The chain uses TRBV6-2 or TRBV6-3 and TRBJ1-2, with D possibly being TRBD1 (6 bases). The V gene's germline CDR1 is MNHEY and CDR2 SVGEGT. The CDR3 totals 12 residues. The V end was cut by 4 bases, the J end by 4 bases, with 7 bases between. This CDR3 reads CASSSDSYGYTF. The CDR3 nucleotides read TGTGCCAGCAGTTCGGACAGCTATGGCTACACCTTC.

The V and J genes are TRBV7-2 and TRBJ2-2; D possibly corresponds to TRBD1 (5 bases). From germline, CDR1 is SGHTA and CDR2 FQGNSA. The CDR3 contains 16 residues. Trimming stripped 1 base from V and 6 bases from J, with 15 bases between. CDR3 sequence: CASSLGGLLGAGELFF. CDR3 DNA: TGTGCCAGCAGCTTAGGCGGTTTGCTAGGGGCCGGGGAGCTGTTTTTT.

This chain connects TRBV6-1 to TRBJ2-4, with D tentatively TRBD2 (5 bases). V gave up 3 bases and J gave up 0 bases, with 15 bases separating them. CDR3 length equals 17 residues. CDR1 and CDR2 from the germline V gene are MNHNS and SASEGT. Written as DNA, the CDR3 is TGTGCCAGCAGTGATATTTGGACTGACATAGCCAAAAACATTCAGTACTTC. This codes for CASSDIWTDIAKNIQYF.

In its sample, this clone was seen once. The genes are TRBV4-2 and TRBJ1-6, with no clear D. Trimming removed 1 base at V and 5 bases at J, with 12 bases between. Germline assignment: CDR1 LGHNA and CDR2 YNFKEQ. The CDR3 is 16 amino acids. The chain's CDR3 is CASSQVRAGDNSPLHF. DNA for the CDR3: TGTGCCAGCAGCCAAGTTCGGGCAGGAGATAATTCACCCCTCCACTTT.

The V and J genes are TRBV15 and TRBJ2-5; 8 nucleotides match TRBD1. With 0 bases clipped from V and 5 bases from J, the junction kept 11 bases outside the gene matches. In germline, CDR1 is LNHNV, CDR2 YYDKDF (reference sequence). This CDR3 spans 17 amino acids. CDR3 sequence (DNA): TGTGCCACCAGCAGAGACCAGTCCCAGGACAGGGTGGAGACCCAGTACTTC. Translated: CATSRDQSQDRVETQYF.

This chain joins TRBV5-5 and TRBJ1-2; D is uncertain. V dropped 0 bases and J dropped 3 bases, with 9 bases sitting between them. From germline, CDR1 is SGHKS and CDR2 YYEKEE (reference sequence). The CDR3 totals 14 residues. The CDR3 spells CASSLENTYYGYTF. The CDR3 DNA reads TGTGCCAGCAGCTTGGAGAACACCTACTATGGCTACACCTTC.

Points on this clone: Compared with germline, one end of the junction differs, possibly owing to a read error. The CDR3 bases are TGTGCCAGCAGTTTAGATCGGGAGCAGTACTTT. This gives the protein CASSLDREQYF. This chain uses TRBV12-3 or TRBV12-4 with TRBJ2-7; TRBD2 is a possible D gene (6 bases). The CDR3 length is 11 residues.

The V gene is TRBV11-2, the J gene TRBJ2-7, with unresolved D. CDR3 size: 14 residues. Trimming removed 1 base from V and 2 bases from J, with 9 bases in between. From germline, CDR1 is SGHAT and CDR2 FQNNGV. The CDR3 nucleotides read TGTGCCAGCAGCTTAGGGTTGGGGACCTACGAGCAGTACTTC. It yields the protein CASSLGLGTYEQYF.

This clone was detected only once. The rearrangement joins TRBV18 to TRBJ1-2; 11 nucleotides align to TRBD1. The CDR3 is made up of 15 amino acids. Germline-derived CDR1 and CDR2 are KGHSH and LQKENI. V lost 3 bases and J lost 7; bases outside the gene matches: 7. CDR3 nucleotide sequence: TGTGCCAGCTCACCTTCCGGGACAGGGGGTAGTGGCTACACCTTC. This encodes CASSPSGTGGSGYTF.

J is TRBJ2-5 and V is TRBV18; 8 nucleotides line up with TRBD1. CDR1 and CDR2 from the germline V gene are KGHSH and LQKENI. This CDR3 comprises 14 residues. The junction had 7 bases not matched to a gene; V was cut back by 6 bases and J by 4 bases. The CDR3 loop is CASSSTGARETQYF. As DNA, the CDR3 is TGTGCCAGCTCGTCGACAGGGGCCCGAGAGACCCAGTACTTC. Supplemented by reference TRBV18 and TRBJ2-5, the full variable domain reads NAGVMQNPRHLVRRRGQEARLRCSPMKGHSHVYWYRQLPEEGLKFMVYLQKENIIDESGMPKERFSAEFPKEGPSILRIQQVVRGDSAAYFCASSSTGARETQYFGPGTRLLVL.